The 10 T cell receptor beta chains in this list originate from one sample, sequenced in a study of T-cell memory formation after mild COVID-19. MiXCR, applied by TCRdb to the 5' RACE reads, yields one record per CDR3 protein. The repertoire has 25,000 to 35,000 distinct CDR3 sequences, around 12% of them found once; the top ten carry roughly 15%. Sequenced input: PBMCs or a T cell subset sorted from them (not recorded which). These TCRs come from an adult woman who had mild COVID-19 (a few samples of this study predate the infection). Cell type and time point are not known.

This clonotype was recorded at least ten times. The chain is built from TRBV15 and TRBJ1-6; 9 bases fit TRBD1. CDR1 is LNHNV, CDR2 YYDKDF, per germline (reference sequence). Trimming cost V 4 bases and J 7 bases; bases outside gene matches: 2. The CDR3 is 14 amino acids. DNA of the CDR3: TGTGCCACCAGCAAAGACAGGGGGAATTCACCCCTCCACTTT. Translating it yields CATSKDRGNSPLHF.

The sample holds many counts of this clonotype. The rearrangement links TRBV27 to TRBJ1-2; D perhaps matches TRBD1 (6 bases). Germline CDR1 MNHEY, CDR2 SMNVEV (reference sequence). The CDR3 consists of 15 residues. V dropped 7 bases and J dropped 2 bases, with 17 bases sitting between them. Here the CDR3 reads CASTPLGGGNYGYTF. As DNA, the CDR3 is TGTGCCAGCACCCCGTTGGGGGGCGGGAACTATGGCTACACCTTC.

Ten or more counts support this clonotype. This chain links TRBV7-9 with TRBJ1-1; D might be TRBD1 (5 bases). This CDR3 has 17 amino acids. With 3 bases removed from V and 0 bases from J, the gap between germline ends came to 17 bases. CDR1 SEHNR and CDR2 FQNEAQ come from the germline V gene (reference sequence). The CDR3 DNA sequence: TGTGCCAGCAGCTTCGCAATAGGTCCAGGGATGAACACTGAAGCTTTCTTT. This translates into CASSFAIGPGMNTEAFF.

The sample holds many counts of this clonotype. V is TRBV12-3 or TRBV12-4 and J is TRBJ2-7; 9 nucleotides agree with TRBD2. The junction had 5 bases not matched to a gene; V was cut back by 5 bases and J by 0 bases. The length of the CDR3 is 15 residues. CDR3 bases: TGTGCCAGCAGTCCAATAGCGGGGGACTCCTACGAGCAGTACTTC. It encodes CASSPIAGDSYEQYF.

Many counts were recorded for this clonotype. This rearrangement joins TRBV2 to TRBJ1-1; no reliable D call. The CDR3 totals 15 residues. V was cut by 2 bases and J by 0 bases, with 10 bases left in between. Germline lookup yields CDR1 SNHLY and CDR2 FYNNEI. CDR3 loop: CASSEFGSLNTEAFF. The CDR3 DNA reads TGTGCCAGCAGTGAATTTGGTTCGTTGAACACTGAAGCTTTCTTT.

This clonotype has a count of ten or more. This chain joins TRBV6-2 or TRBV6-3 and TRBJ2-7; possible D gene TRBD1, 7 bases. The germline V gene encodes CDR1 MNHEY and CDR2 SVGEGT. CDR3 length: 15 residues. V was shortened by 7 bases and J by 1 base, with 17 bases between the two germline ends. Here the CDR3 reads CASIARGTASYEQYF. CDR3 DNA: TGTGCCAGCATTGCTCGGGGGACAGCGTCCTACGAGCAGTACTTC.

This clonotype was counted a few times. This chain uses TRBV9 with TRBJ2-5, with TRBD1 identical over 7 bases. The junction had 5 bases not matched to a gene; V was cut back by 2 bases and J by 1 base. Germline CDR1 SGDLS, CDR2 YYNGEE. There are 15 residues in the CDR3. The DNA of the CDR3 is TGTGCCAGCAGCGTCCACAGGGGCTCCCAAGAGACCCAGTACTTC. It translates to CASSVHRGSQETQYF.

This clonotype was found many times. The chain uses TRBV5-1 and TRBJ1-4; D is undetermined. CDR1 and CDR2 (germline): SGHRS, YFSETQ. CDR3 length: 14 residues. The germline V and J ends were trimmed by 5 bases and 0 bases, with 8 bases remaining between them. The DNA of the CDR3 is TGCGCCAGCAGGATTGGAGCAACTAATGAAAAACTGTTTTTT. Its protein product is CASRIGATNEKLFF.

In its sample, this clonotype was seen many times. V and J are TRBV4-1 and TRBJ1-1; D possibly corresponds to TRBD1 (5 bases). The V gene lost 0 bases and the J gene lost 1 base, with 12 bases spanning the gap. CDR1 is MGHRA, CDR2 YSYEKL, per germline. This CDR3 has 16 residues. CDR3 nucleotides: TGCGCCAGCAGCCAAGAGGCAGGGAGGACGAACACTGAAGCTTTCTTT. Its protein is CASSQEAGRTNTEAFF.

This clonotype showed up many times. This chain joins TRBV24-1 and TRBJ2-1; 13 nucleotides match TRBD2. V shed 3 bases and J 4 bases; nucleotides not matched to a gene: 8. The V gene's germline CDR1 is KGHDR and CDR2 SFDVKD. The CDR3 contains 18 residues. DNA of the CDR3: TGTGCCACCAGTGATCCAAGCCGGACTAGCGGGAGTTACAATGAGCAGTTCTTC. It encodes CATSDPSRTSGSYNEQFF.